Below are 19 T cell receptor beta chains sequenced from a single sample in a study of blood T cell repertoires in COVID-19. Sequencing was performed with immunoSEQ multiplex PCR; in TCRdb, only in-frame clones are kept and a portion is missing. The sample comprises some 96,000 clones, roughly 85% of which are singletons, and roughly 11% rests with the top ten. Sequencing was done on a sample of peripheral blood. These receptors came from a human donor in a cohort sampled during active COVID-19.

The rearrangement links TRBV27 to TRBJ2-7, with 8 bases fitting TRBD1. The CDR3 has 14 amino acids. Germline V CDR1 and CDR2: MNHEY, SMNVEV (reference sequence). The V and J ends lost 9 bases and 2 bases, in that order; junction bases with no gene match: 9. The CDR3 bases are TGTGCCAGTTCCCAAGACAGGGGTCCCTACGAGCAGTACTTC. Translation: CASSQDRGPYEQYF.

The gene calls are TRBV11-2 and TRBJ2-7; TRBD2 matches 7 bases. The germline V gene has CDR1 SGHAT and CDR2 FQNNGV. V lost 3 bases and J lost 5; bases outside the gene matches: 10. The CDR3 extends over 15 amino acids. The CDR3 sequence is CASSLSGAVGNEQYF. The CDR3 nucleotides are TGTGCCAGCAGCTTGAGCGGGGCGGTTGGGAACGAGCAGTACTTC.

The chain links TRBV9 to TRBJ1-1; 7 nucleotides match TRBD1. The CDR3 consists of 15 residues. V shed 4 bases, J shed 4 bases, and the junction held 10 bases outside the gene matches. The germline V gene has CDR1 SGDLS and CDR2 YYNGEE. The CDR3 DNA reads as TGTGCCAGCAGCCCTTCGGGGTACAGGGGCACTGAAGCTTTCTTT. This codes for CASSPSGYRGTEAFF.

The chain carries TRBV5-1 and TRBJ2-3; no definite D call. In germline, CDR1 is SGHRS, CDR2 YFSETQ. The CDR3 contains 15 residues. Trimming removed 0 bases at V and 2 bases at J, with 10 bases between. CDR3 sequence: CASSLAERITDTQYF. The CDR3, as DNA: TGCGCCAGCAGCTTGGCCGAGAGGATCACAGATACGCAGTATTTT.

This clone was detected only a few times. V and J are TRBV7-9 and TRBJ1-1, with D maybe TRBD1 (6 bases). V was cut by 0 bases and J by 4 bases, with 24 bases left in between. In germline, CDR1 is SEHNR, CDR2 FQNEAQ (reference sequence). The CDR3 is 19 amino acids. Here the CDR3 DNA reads TGTGCCAGCAGCTTAGCCTTTTCTGCCTTCCAGGGGCGCAGCACTGAAGCTTTCTTT. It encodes CASSLAFSAFQGRSTEAFF.

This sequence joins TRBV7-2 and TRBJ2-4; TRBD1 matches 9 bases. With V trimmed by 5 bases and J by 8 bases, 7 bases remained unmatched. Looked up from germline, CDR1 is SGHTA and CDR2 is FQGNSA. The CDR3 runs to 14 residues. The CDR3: CASSHPGQGYIQYF. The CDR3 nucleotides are TGTGCCAGCAGCCACCCGGGACAGGGTTACATTCAGTACTTC.

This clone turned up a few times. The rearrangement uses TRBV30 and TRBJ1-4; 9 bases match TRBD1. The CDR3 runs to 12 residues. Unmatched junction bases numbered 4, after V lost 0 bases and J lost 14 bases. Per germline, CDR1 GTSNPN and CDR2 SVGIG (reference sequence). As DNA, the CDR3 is TGTGCCTGGAGTGTACAGGGGGCGAGGCTGTTTTTT. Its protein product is CAWSVQGARLFF.

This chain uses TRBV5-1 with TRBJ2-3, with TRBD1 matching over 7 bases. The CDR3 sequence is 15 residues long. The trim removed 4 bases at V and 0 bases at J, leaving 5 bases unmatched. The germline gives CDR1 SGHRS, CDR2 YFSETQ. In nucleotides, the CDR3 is TGCGCCAGCAGCCAGGGACAGCTGAGCACAGATACGCAGTATTTT. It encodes CASSQGQLSTDTQYF.

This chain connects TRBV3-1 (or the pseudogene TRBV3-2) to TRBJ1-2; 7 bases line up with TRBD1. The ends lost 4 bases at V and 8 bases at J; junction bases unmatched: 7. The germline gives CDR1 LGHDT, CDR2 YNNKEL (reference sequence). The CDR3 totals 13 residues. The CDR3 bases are TGTGCCAGCAGCCGTCGGGACAGAGGGGGCTACACCTTC. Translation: CASSRRDRGGYTF.

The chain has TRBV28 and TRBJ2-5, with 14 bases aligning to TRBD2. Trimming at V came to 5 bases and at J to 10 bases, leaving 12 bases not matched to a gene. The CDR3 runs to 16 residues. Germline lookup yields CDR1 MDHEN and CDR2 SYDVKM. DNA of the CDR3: TGTGCCAGCAGTACCCCCCGGACTAGCGGGGGGATTAACCAGTACTTC. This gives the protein CASSTPRTSGGINQYF.

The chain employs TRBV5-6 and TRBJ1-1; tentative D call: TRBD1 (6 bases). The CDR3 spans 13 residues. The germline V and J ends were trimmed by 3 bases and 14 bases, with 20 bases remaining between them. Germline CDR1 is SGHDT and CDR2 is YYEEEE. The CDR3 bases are TGTGCCAGCAGCTCCAGGGGTGTACCTACGCCCTTCTTT. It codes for CASSSRGVPTPFF.

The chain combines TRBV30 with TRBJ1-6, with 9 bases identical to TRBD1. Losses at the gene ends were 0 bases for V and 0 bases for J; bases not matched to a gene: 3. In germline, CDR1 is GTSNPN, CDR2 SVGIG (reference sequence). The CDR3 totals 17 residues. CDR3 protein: CAWSVTGGISYNSPLHF. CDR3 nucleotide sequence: TGTGCCTGGAGTGTGACAGGGGGGATCTCCTATAATTCACCCCTCCACTTT. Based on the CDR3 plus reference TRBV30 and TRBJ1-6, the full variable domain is SQTIHQWPATLVQPVGSPLSLECTVEGTSNPNLYWYRQAAGRGLQLLFYSVGIGQISSEVPQNLSASRPQDRQFILSSKKLLLSDSGFYLCAWSVTGGISYNSPLHFGNGTRLTVT.

CDR3 sequence (DNA): TGTGCCAGCAGCAAAGGACAGGGCTGTGAGCAGTTCTTC. This translates into CASSKGQGCEQFF. This sequence joins TRBV21-1 and TRBJ2-1; no check of the table's D call, TRBD1, against the DNA was made. TRBV21-1 is labeled a pseudogene. This CDR3 comprises 13 residues.

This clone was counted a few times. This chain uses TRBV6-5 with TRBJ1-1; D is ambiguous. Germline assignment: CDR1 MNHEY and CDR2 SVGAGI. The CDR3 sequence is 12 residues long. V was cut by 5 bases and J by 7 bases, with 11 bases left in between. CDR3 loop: CASSLRLFEAFF. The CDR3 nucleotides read TGTGCCAGCAGTCTAAGACTGTTTGAAGCTTTCTTT.

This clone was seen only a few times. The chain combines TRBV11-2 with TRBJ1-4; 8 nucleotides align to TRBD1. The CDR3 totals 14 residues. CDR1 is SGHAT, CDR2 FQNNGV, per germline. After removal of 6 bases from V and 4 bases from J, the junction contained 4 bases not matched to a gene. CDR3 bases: TGTGCCAGCAGTTCCAGGGGGCTTAATGAAAAACTGTTTTTT. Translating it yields CASSSRGLNEKLFF.

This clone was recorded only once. The CDR3 coding sequence is TGTGCCAGCTCCGTCTCTGAGTACAATGAGCAGTTCTTC. Its protein is CASSVSEYNEQFF. The chain couples TRBV18 to TRBJ2-1; D is undetermined. V dropped 6 bases and J dropped 4 bases, with 10 bases sitting between them. The CDR3 spans 13 residues. Germline CDR1 and CDR2: KGHSH and LQKENI. Complete variable domain (other parts from reference TRBV18 and TRBJ2-1): NAGVMQNPRHLVRRRGQEARLRCSPMKGHSHVYWYRQLPEEGLKFMVYLQKENIIDESGMPKERFSAEFPKEGPSILRIQQVVRGDSAAYFCASSVSEYNEQFFGPGTRLTVL.

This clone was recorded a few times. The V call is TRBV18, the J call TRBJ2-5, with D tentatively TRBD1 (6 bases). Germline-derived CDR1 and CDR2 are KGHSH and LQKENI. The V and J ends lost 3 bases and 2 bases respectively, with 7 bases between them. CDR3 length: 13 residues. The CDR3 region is CASSPTGQETQYF. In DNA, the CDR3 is TGTGCCAGCTCACCGACAGGTCAAGAGACCCAGTACTTC.

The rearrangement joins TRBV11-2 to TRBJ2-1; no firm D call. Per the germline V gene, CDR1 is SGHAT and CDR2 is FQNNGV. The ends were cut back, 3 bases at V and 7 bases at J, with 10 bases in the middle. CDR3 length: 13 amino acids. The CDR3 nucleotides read TGTGCCAGCAGCTTTGGGCTGGTAAATGAGCAGTTCTTC. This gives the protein CASSFGLVNEQFF.

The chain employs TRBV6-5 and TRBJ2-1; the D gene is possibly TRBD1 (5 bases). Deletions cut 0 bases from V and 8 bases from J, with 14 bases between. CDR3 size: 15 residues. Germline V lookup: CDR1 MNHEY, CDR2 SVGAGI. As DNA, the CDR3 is TGTGCCAGCAGTTACTCCCAGGGTGGACGCGATGAGCAGTTCTTC. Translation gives CASSYSQGGRDEQFF.